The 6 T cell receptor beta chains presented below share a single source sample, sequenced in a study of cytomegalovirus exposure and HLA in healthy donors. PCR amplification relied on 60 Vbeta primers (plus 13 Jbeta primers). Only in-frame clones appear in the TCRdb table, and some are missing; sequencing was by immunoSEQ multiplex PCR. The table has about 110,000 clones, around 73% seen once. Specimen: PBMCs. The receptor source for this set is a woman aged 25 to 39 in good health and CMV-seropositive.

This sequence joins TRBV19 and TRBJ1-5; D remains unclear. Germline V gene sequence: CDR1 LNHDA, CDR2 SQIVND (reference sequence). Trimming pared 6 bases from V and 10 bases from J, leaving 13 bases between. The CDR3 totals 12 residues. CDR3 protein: CASRSRPGPQHF. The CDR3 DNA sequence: TGTGCCAGTAGATCTCGTCCGGGACCCCAGCATTTT.

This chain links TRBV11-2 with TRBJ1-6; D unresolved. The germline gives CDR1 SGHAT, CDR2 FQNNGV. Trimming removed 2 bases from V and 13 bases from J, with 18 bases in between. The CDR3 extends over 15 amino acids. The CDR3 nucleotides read TGTGCCAGCAGCTTACTCTCTACAGTAAGGTCGCCCCTCCACTTT. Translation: CASSLLSTVRSPLHF.

The CDR3 nucleotides read TGTGCCAGCTCACCGGCTAGCGGGGGGACCTACGAGCAGTACTTC. This sequence encodes CASSPASGGTYEQYF. The rearrangement uses TRBV18 and TRBJ2-7; 11 nucleotides align to TRBD2. The CDR3 covers 15 residues. V lost 3 bases to trimming and J lost 2 bases; unmatched junction nucleotides: 3. Germline V gene data show CDR1 as KGHSH and CDR2 as LQKENI.

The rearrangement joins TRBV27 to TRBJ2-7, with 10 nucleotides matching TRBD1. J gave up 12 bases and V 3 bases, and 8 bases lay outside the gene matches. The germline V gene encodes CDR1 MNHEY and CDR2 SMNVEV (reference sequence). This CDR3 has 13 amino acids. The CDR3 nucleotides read TGTGCCAGCAGTTTCCAGAGACAGGGGGCGAGGTACTTC. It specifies CASSFQRQGARYF.

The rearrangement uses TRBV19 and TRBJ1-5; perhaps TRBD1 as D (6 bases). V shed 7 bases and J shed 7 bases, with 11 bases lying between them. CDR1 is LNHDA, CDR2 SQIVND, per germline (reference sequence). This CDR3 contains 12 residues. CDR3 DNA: TGTGCCAGTACTGGACAGACGCAGCCCCAGCATTTT. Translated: CASTGQTQPQHF.

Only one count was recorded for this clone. CDR3 bases: TGCGCCAGCAGCTTGGGGGGACAGTCATATCAGGTTGGCTACACCTTC. This translates into CASSLGGQSYQVGYTF. V and J are TRBV5-1 and TRBJ1-2, with 7 bases identical to TRBD1. The CDR3 spans 16 residues. Germline V gene lookup returns CDR1 SGHRS and CDR2 YFSETQ. The junction had 12 bases not matched to a gene; V was cut back by 0 bases and J by 7 bases.